This TCR beta chain was sequenced in a study of read filtering for tumor transcriptome and immune sequencing. Across the study: R-ISS stage counts were 8 or 9 for I, about 15 for II, 6 or 7 for III.

The V end was cut by 4 bases, the J end by 6 bases, with 15 bases between. CDR3 length equals 13 residues. Per germline, CDR1 DFQATT and CDR2 SNEGSKA (reference sequence). At the time of active disease, bone marrow was collected from every patient. Study findings and constraints: IR-seq captured clonotypes deeper and more reliably than RNA-seq. The sorted CD138-negative fraction was a mixed bone marrow immune population, not purified T cells.

This library used roughly 400 ng RNA and molecular barcoded adaptors spanning alpha/delta and beta/gamma chains. A single record per CDR3 protein comes from TCRdb applying MiXCR to the reads. The sample has roughly 38,000 distinct CDR3 sequences; about 13% are singletons. This clonotype was detected ten times or more. As yet, its antigen is unknown. Specimen: a population of CD138-negative cells sorted from bone marrow. V and J are TRBV20-1 and TRBJ1-1, with a tentative D call TRBD1 (6 bases). This sequence originates from a donor at least 40 years old with multiple myeloma. The CDR3 region is CSAINRDQAEAFF. In DNA, the CDR3 is TGCAGTGCTATTAACAGGGATCAGGCTGAAGCTTTCTTT.